This is a list of T cell receptor beta chains from one sample in a study of Graves' ophthalmopathy and Graves' hyperthyroidism. TCRdb re-called the multiplex PCR reads through MiXCR, storing one row per CDR3 protein. The table has about 380,000 distinct CDR3 sequences, 15% seen once. Sequenced sample: peripheral blood. These receptors were obtained from a woman between 18 and 29 years old with stable Graves' hyperthyroidism. Each CDR3 is given with its conserved first and last residue. The D gene is left open where the match is weak. Only part of the rows carry a size: once, few, many, or a class if the clone is expanded.

v_call	j_call	d_call	clone_size	cdr3_aa	cdr3_nt
TRBV20-1	TRBJ1-2	TRBD1	.	CRGVTGPLDYGYTF	TGCAGGGGAGTGACAGGGCCCTTGGACTATGGCTACACCTTC
TRBV20-1	TRBJ1-2	.	many	CSARDPLRQIANYGYTF	TGCAGTGCTAGAGACCCTTTGAGACAAATAGCTAACTATGGCTACACCTTC
TRBV5-1	TRBJ2-2	TRBD1	.	CASKRTGGTGELFF	TGCGCCAGCAAACGGACAGGGGGGACCGGGGAGCTGTTTTTT
TRBV6-5	TRBJ1-1	TRBD1	many	CASSSSTGIGEAFF	TGTGCCAGCAGCTCCTCGACAGGGATTGGTGAAGCTTTCTTT
TRBV12-3/TRBV12-4	TRBJ2-5	TRBD2	many	CASSPASGPQETQYF	TGTGCCAGCAGCCCTGCTAGCGGCCCCCAAGAGACCCAGTACTTC
TRBV7-2	TRBJ2-5	.	many	CASSLDGGGWETQYF	TGTGCCAGCAGCTTAGATGGCGGGGGCTGGGAGACCCAGTACTTC
TRBV6-2/TRBV6-3	TRBJ1-1	.	many	CASSYPRGEATEAFF	TGTGCCAGCAGTTACCCAAGGGGTGAGGCCACTGAAGCTTTCTTT
TRBV7-9	TRBJ2-5	.	few	CASSVGGTQETQYF	TGTGCCAGCAGCGTAGGAGGGACCCAAGAGACCCAGTACTTC
TRBV6-1	TRBJ2-7	.	many	CASSEAGRDPYEQYF	TGTGCCAGCAGTGAAGCAGGTCGGGACCCCTACGAGCAGTACTTC
TRBV7-2	TRBJ2-5	.	many	CASSLALQGETQYF	TGTGCCAGCAGCTTAGCGCTACAGGGAGAGACCCAGTACTTC
TRBV3-1	TRBJ2-5	.	few	CASSQKKSSVRETQYF	TGTGCCAGCAGCCAAAAGAAATCGAGTGTTCGAGAGACCCAGTACTTC
TRBV7-8	TRBJ1-2	.	many	CASSFSSVNYGYTF	TGTGCCAGCAGCTTCTCTTCAGTCAACTATGGCTACACCTTC
TRBV12-3/TRBV12-4	TRBJ1-3	.	.	CASSFRGLSGNTIYF	TGTGCCAGCAGTTTCCGGGGTCTTTCTGGAAACACCATATATTTT
TRBV12-3/TRBV12-4	TRBJ2-7	.	.	CASSLLALGYEQYF	TGTGCCAGCAGTTTGCTGGCACTCGGTTACGAGCAGTACTTC
TRBV10-3	TRBJ1-5	.	.	CAISSKGDTWEPQHF	TGTGCCATCAGTTCCAAGGGGGACACCTGGGAGCCCCAGCATTTT
TRBV11-2	TRBJ1-1	.	many	CASSGRTVWNTEAFF	TGTGCCAGCAGCGGGCGGACAGTCTGGAACACTGAAGCTTTCTTT
TRBV29-1	TRBJ1-2	.	many	CSGLGPQGDYGYTF	TGCAGCGGTCTAGGACCCCAAGGCGACTATGGCTACACCTTC
TRBV11-1	TRBJ2-5	.	many	CASSLDRIQETQYF	TGTGCCAGCAGCTTGGACAGAATACAAGAGACCCAGTACTTC
TRBV6-5	TRBJ2-7	TRBD1	.	CASSYVTGTAPYEQYF	TGTGCCAGCAGTTACGTGACCGGGACAGCTCCATACGAGCAGTACTTC
TRBV2	TRBJ1-3	.	.	CASSTTGTGNTIYF	TGTGCCAGCAGTACAACAGGGACTGGAAACACCATATATTTT
TRBV11-2	TRBJ1-2	TRBD1	.	CASSPITGGSNYGYTF	TGTGCCAGCAGCCCGATAACAGGGGGCTCTAACTATGGCTACACCTTC
TRBV19	TRBJ1-5	TRBD1	few	CASSRDRVGGNQPQHF	TGTGCCAGTAGTCGGGACAGGGTTGGGGGTAATCAGCCCCAGCATTTT
TRBV25-1	TRBJ2-7	.	many	CASSVGRGSSYEQYF	TGTGCCAGCAGTGTAGGCAGGGGAAGCTCCTACGAGCAGTACTTC
TRBV6-1	TRBJ2-5	TRBD2	many	CASQRGGKETQYF	TGTGCCAGCCAGCGGGGCGGTAAAGAGACCCAGTACTTC
TRBV12-5	TRBJ1-6	.	.	CASGLIKGTRDNSPPHF	TGTGCTAGTGGTTTGATAAAAGGAACCAGGGATAATTCACCCCCCCACTTT
TRBV19	TRBJ2-4	TRBD2	many	CASSIKRGGKNIQYF	TGTGCCAGTAGTATTAAGCGGGGGGGTAAAAACATTCAGTACTTC
TRBV2	TRBJ1-1	.	many	CASSSELNTEAFF	TGTGCCAGCAGTAGCGAACTGAACACTGAAGCTTTCTTT
TRBV6-1	TRBJ1-1	TRBD1	many	CASKTGGSTEAFF	TGTGCCAGCAAGACAGGGGGGAGCACTGAAGCTTTCTTT
TRBV11-1	TRBJ2-5	TRBD1	many	CASSLHRGQETQYF	TGTGCCAGCAGCCTACACAGGGGACAAGAGACCCAGTACTTC
TRBV12-3/TRBV12-4	TRBJ2-5	TRBD1	many	CASSLVQGGETQYF	TGTGCCAGCAGTTTAGTACAGGGGGGAGAGACCCAGTACTTC
TRBV20-1	TRBJ1-1	.	.	CSALRFTEACF	TGCAGTGCTCTTAGGTTCACTGAAGCTTGCTTT
TRBV12-3/TRBV12-4	TRBJ2-2	.	medium-sized	CASSFRGGTGELFF	TGTGCCAGCAGTTTCAGGGGAGGCACCGGGGAGCTGTTTTTT
TRBV6-1	TRBJ1-1	.	many	CASSEGIGAVGSSTEAFF	TGTGCCAGCAGTGAAGGCATAGGGGCGGTCGGATCGAGCACTGAAGCTTTCTTT
TRBV28	TRBJ2-7	TRBD2	once	CASRGGTIYYEQYF	TGTGCCAGCAGAGGCGGGACTATCTACTACGAGCAGTACTTC
TRBV6-5	TRBJ2-7	TRBD2	many	CASSYSGGGYEQYF	TGTGCCAGCAGTTACAGTGGCGGGGGCTACGAGCAGTACTTC
TRBV27	TRBJ1-6	.	many	CASGRRADNSPLHF	TGTGCCAGCGGCCGCAGGGCAGATAATTCACCCCTCCACTTT
TRBV6-5	TRBJ1-1	.	many	CASSLDTMNTEAFF	TGTGCCAGCAGTTTGGACACCATGAACACTGAAGCTTTCTTT
TRBV19	TRBJ1-1	TRBD1	many	CASSFDREAGTFF	TGTGCCAGTAGTTTCGACAGGGAGGCTGGAACTTTCTTT
TRBV12-3/TRBV12-4	TRBJ1-5	.	many	CASSSQHQQGQPQHF	TGTGCCAGCAGCTCACAGCATCAGCAGGGTCAGCCCCAGCATTTT
TRBV20-1	TRBJ1-1	.	many	CSALRNTEAFF	TGCAGTGCTTTGAGGAACACTGAAGCTTTCTTT
TRBV2	TRBJ2-7	TRBD1	many	CASRPGQGPSYEQYF	TGTGCCAGCAGGCCCGGACAGGGACCATCCTACGAGCAGTACTTC
TRBV25-1	TRBJ1-1	.	few	CASNRGFAGEENTEAFF	TGTGCCAGCAATCGGGGTTTCGCAGGGGAGGAGAACACTGAAGCTTTCTTT
TRBV6-1	TRBJ1-5	.	.	CASSDDPTNQSQHF	TGTGCCAGCAGTGACGACCCTACCAATCAGTCCCAGCATTTT
TRBV19	TRBJ2-6	.	many	CASRPPNAGANVLTF	TGTGCCAGCCGGCCCCCGAACGCTGGGGCCAACGTCCTGACTTTC
TRBV6-1	TRBJ2-5	.	many	CASSEVHGRETQYF	TGTGCCAGCAGTGAAGTTCACGGGAGAGAGACCCAGTACTTC